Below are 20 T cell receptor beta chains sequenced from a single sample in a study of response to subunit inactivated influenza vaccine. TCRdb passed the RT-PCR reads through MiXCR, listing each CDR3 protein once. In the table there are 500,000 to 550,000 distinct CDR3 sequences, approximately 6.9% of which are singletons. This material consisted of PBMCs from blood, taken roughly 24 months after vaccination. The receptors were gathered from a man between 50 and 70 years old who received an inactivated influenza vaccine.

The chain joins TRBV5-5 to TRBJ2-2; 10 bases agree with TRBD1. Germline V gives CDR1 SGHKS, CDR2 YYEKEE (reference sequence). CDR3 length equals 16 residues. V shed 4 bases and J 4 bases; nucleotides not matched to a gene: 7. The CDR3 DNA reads TGTGCCAGCAGCCCTGGGACAGGGGCGGCCACCGGGGAGCTGTTTTTT. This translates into CASSPGTGAATGELFF. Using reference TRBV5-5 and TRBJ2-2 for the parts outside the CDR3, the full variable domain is DAGVTQSPTHLIKTRGQQVTLRCSPISGHKSVSWYQQVLGQGPQFIFQYYEKEERGRGNFPDRFSARQFPNYSSELNVNALLLGDSALYLCASSPGTGAATGELFFGEGSRLTVL.

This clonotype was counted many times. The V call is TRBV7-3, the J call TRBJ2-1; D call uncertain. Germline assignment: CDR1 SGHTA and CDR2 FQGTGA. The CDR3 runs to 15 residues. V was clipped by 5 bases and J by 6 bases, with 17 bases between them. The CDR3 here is CASSPTRGVGNEQFF. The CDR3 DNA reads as TGTGCCAGCAGCCCCACTCGTGGAGTGGGCAATGAGCAGTTCTTC.

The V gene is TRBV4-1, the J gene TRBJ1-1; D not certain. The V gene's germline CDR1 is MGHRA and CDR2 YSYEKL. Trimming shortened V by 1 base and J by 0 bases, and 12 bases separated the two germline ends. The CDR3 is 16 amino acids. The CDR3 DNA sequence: TGCGCCAGCAGCCAAGTGCGACGGAGTATGAACACTGAAGCTTTCTTT. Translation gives CASSQVRRSMNTEAFF.

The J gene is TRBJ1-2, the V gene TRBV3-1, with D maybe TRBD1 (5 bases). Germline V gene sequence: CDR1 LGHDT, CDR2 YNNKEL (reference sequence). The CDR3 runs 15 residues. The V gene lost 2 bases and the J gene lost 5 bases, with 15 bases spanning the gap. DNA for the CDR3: TGTGCCAGCAGCCAACCTCAGGGTCGGATATATGGCTACACCTTC. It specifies CASSQPQGRIYGYTF.

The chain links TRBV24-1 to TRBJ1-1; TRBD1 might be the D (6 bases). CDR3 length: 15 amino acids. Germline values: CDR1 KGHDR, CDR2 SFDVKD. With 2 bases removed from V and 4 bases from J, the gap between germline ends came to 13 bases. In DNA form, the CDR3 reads TGTGCCACCAGTGATTCACAGGGCCCCGGCACTGAAGCTTTCTTT. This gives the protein CATSDSQGPGTEAFF.

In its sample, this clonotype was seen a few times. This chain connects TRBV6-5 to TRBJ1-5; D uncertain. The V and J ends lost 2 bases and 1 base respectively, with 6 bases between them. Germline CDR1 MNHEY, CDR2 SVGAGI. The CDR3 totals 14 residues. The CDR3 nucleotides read TGTGCCAGCAGTTACAGGGAAAGCAATCAGCCCCAGCATTTT. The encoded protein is CASSYRESNQPQHF.

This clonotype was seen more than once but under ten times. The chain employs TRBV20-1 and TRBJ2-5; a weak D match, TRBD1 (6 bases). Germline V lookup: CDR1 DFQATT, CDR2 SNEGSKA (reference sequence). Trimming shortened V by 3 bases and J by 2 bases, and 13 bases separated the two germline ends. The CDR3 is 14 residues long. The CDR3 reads CSARGPTGQETQYF. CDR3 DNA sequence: TGCAGTGCTAGGGGTCCCACAGGGCAAGAGACCCAGTACTTC.

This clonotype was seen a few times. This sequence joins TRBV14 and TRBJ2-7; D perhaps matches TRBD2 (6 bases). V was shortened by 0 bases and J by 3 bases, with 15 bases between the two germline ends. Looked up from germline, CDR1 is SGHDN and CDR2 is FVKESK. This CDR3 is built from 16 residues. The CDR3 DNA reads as TGTGCCAGCAGCCAAGATTACGGCGGGAATCGCTACGAGCAGTACTTC. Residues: CASSQDYGGNRYEQYF.

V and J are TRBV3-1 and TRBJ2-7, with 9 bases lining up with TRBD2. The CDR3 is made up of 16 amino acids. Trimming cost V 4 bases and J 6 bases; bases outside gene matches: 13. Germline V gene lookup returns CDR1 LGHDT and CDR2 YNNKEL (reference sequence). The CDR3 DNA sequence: TGTGCCAGCAGCCCCGGGTGGGCTAGCGGGAAACTCGAGCAGTACTTC. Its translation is CASSPGWASGKLEQYF.

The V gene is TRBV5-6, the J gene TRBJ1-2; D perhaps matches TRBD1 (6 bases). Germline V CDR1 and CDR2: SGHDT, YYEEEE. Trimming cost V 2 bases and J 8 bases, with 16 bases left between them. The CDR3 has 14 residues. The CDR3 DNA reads TGTGCCAGCAGCTTTGCCGAGGGGGTGGGAGGCTACACCTTC. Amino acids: CASSFAEGVGGYTF. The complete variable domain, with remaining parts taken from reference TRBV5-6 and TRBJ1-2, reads DAGVTQSPTHLIKTRGQQVTLRCSPKSGHDTVSWYQQALGQGPQFIFQYYEEEERQRGNFPDRFSGHQFPNYSSELNVNALLLGDSALYLCASSFAEGVGGYTFGSGTRLTVV.

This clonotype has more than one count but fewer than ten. CDR3 coding DNA: TGTGCCAGCAGTCCTAGGGATGCCGGGGAGCTGTTTTTT. This encodes CASSPRDAGELFF. J is TRBJ2-2 and V is TRBV6-1; D not certain. V lost 5 bases, J lost 6 bases, and 10 bases lay in between. Germline-derived CDR1 and CDR2 are MNHNS and SASEGT. CDR3 size: 13 residues.

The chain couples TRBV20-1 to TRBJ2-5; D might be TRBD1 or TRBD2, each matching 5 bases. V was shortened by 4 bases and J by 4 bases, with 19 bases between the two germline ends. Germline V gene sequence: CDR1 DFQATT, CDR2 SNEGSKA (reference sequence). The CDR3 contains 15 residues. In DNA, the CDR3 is TGCAGTGCTACCCCCCGGCCGGGGACCAGAGAGACCCAGTACTTC. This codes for CSATPRPGTRETQYF.

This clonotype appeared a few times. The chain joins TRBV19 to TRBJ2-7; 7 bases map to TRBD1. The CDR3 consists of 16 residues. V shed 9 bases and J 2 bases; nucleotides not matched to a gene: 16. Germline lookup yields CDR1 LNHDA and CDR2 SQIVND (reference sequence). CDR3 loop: CASTGQPPQWAYEQYF. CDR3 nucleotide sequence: TGTGCCAGCACGGGACAGCCCCCCCAATGGGCCTACGAGCAGTACTTC.

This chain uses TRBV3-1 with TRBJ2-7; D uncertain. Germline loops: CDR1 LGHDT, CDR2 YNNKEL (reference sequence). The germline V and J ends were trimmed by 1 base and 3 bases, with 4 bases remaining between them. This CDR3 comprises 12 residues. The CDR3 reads CASSQAGYEQYF. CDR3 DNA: TGTGCCAGCAGCCAAGCGGGCTACGAGCAGTACTTC.

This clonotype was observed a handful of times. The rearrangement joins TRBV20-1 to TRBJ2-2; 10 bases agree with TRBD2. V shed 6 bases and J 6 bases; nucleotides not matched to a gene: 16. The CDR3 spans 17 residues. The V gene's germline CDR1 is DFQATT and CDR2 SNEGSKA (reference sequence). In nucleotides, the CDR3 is TGCAGTGCGCGAACGAGTCTAGCGGGGGACTCATCCGGGGAGCTGTTTTTT. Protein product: CSARTSLAGDSSGELFF.

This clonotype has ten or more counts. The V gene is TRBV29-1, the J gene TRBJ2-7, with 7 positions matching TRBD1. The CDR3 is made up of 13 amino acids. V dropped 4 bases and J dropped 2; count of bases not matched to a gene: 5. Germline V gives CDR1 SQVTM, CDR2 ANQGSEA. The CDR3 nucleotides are TGCAGCGTTGTCCGACAGGGAGCCTACGAGCAGTACTTC. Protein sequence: CSVVRQGAYEQYF.

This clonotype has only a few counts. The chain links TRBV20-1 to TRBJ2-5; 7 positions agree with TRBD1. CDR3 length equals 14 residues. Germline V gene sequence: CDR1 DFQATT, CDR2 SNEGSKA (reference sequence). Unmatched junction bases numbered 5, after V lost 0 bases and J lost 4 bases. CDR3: CSARDLNRGETQYF. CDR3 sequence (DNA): TGCAGTGCTAGAGACCTTAACAGGGGAGAGACCCAGTACTTC.

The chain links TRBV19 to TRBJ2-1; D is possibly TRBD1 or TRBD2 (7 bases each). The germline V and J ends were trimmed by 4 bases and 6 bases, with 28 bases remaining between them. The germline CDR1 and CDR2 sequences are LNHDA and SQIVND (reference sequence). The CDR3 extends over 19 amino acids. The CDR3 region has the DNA TGTGCCAGTAGTACAGGGGGGGAATTACTAGCCACCCGGTTCAATGAGCAGTTCTTC. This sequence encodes CASSTGGELLATRFNEQFF.

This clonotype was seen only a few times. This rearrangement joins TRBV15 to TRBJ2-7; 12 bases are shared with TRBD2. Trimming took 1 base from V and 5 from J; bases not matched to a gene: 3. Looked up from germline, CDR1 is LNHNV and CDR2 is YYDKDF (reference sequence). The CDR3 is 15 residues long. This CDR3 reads CATSRGASGRDEQYF. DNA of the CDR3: TGTGCCACCAGCAGAGGGGCTAGCGGGAGGGACGAGCAGTACTTC.

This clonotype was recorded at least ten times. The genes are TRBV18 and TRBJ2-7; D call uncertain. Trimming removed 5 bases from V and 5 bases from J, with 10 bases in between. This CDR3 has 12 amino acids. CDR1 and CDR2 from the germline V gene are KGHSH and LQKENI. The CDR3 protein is CASSYGVDEQYF. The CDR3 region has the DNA TGTGCCAGCTCATACGGAGTCGACGAGCAGTACTTC.